This is a list of T cell receptor beta chains from one sample in a study of blood T cell repertoires in COVID-19. Using immunoSEQ multiplex PCR, the repertoire was profiled, and TCRdb retains in-frame clones only, with some absent. The sample yields 130,000 or so clones, around 84% seen once. The specimen was PBMCs or T cells enriched from blood (not recorded which). The source of these receptors is a man aged 35 to 55 with acute COVID-19. Both conserved end residues are part of each CDR3. Each record gives: D gene, V gene, J gene, CDR3 DNA, CDR3 protein. A D gene is named only where the DNA matches it firmly.

D gene: .; V gene: TRBV5-1; J gene: TRBJ1-4; CDR3 DNA: TGCGCCAGCAGCTTGCAACAGGGCGACGAAAAACTGTTTTTT; CDR3 protein: CASSLQQGDEKLFF
D gene: TRBD2; V gene: TRBV27; J gene: TRBJ2-3; CDR3 DNA: TGTGCCAGCAGCCTGGGGGCTAGCGGGACGTTAGATACGCAGTATTTT; CDR3 protein: CASSLGASGTLDTQYF
D gene: .; V gene: TRBV5-8; J gene: TRBJ2-1; CDR3 DNA: TGTGCCAGCAGCTTGGGCGGGGTTGTTGGGCAGTTCTTC; CDR3 protein: CASSLGGVVGQFF
D gene: TRBD2; V gene: TRBV28; J gene: TRBJ2-4; CDR3 DNA: TGTGCCAGCAGTCTTAGCGGGAGTGGTTACATTCAGTACTTC; CDR3 protein: CASSLSGSGYIQYF
D gene: .; V gene: TRBV6-5; J gene: TRBJ2-7; CDR3 DNA: TGTGCCAGCAGCCCCCCTCTGACAATCATCCACGAGCAGTACTTC; CDR3 protein: CASSPPLTIIHEQYF
D gene: TRBD2; V gene: TRBV2; J gene: TRBJ2-7; CDR3 DNA: TGTGCTACCCAAAGGGGAGGGTTTAACGAGCAGTACTTC; CDR3 protein: CATQRGGFNEQYF
D gene: TRBD1; V gene: TRBV5-1; J gene: TRBJ2-2; CDR3 DNA: TGCGCCAGCAGCTTGGTCCTAACAGGGGGTCACGGGGAGCTGTTTTTT; CDR3 protein: CASSLVLTGGHGELFF
D gene: TRBD1; V gene: TRBV7-3; J gene: TRBJ1-6; CDR3 DNA: TGTGCCAGCAGAACAGGGGGGAATTCACCCCTCCACTTT; CDR3 protein: CASRTGGNSPLHF
D gene: .; V gene: TRBV5-5; J gene: TRBJ1-1; CDR3 DNA: TGTGCCAGCAGCGCAACGCCGCTTCTGAGAGCTTTCTTT; CDR3 protein: CASSATPLLRAFF
D gene: TRBD1; V gene: TRBV5-1; J gene: TRBJ1-1; CDR3 DNA: TGCGCCAGCACCAGGACAGGGAGAACGACTGAAGCTTTCTTT; CDR3 protein: CASTRTGRTTEAFF
D gene: .; V gene: TRBV29-1; J gene: TRBJ1-5; CDR3 DNA: TGCAGCGTTGATTCGGGACACCTCAATCAGCCCCAGCATTTT; CDR3 protein: CSVDSGHLNQPQHF
D gene: .; V gene: TRBV5-5; J gene: TRBJ1-4; CDR3 DNA: TGTGCCAGCAGCGGAGCAGCGACGGTCCTTGGGGAAAAACTGTTTTTT; CDR3 protein: CASSGAATVLGEKLFF
D gene: .; V gene: TRBV3-1/TRBV3-2; J gene: TRBJ2-1; CDR3 DNA: TGTGCCAGCAGCCATCGAGGAGAGCAGTTCTTC; CDR3 protein: CASSHRGEQFF